These 9 T cell receptor beta chains originate from one sample sequenced in a study of blood T cell repertoires in COVID-19. Sequenced by immunoSEQ multiplex PCR; TCRdb stores in-frame clones only, minus some. The sample records fewer than 450,000 clones, approximately 85% being singletons. The sequenced sample consisted of PBMCs or T cells enriched from blood (not recorded which). The receptors were gathered from a woman between 40 and 50 years old with acute COVID-19.

The gene calls are TRBV22-1 and TRBJ1-1; TRBD1 was called by the table and not checked on the DNA. TRBV22-1 is designated a pseudogene. The CDR3 contains 11 residues. CDR3 in DNA: TGTCCTGGGAGCGCGATCCAGGAAGCTTTCTTT. Its protein product is CPGSAIQEAFF.

The chain links TRBV3-1 (or the pseudogene TRBV3-2) to TRBJ1-2, with D uncertain. Per germline, CDR1 LGHDT and CDR2 YNNKEL (reference sequence). The CDR3 is 14 residues long. V gave up 3 bases and J gave up 8 bases, with 16 bases separating them. The CDR3 bases are TGTGCCAGCAGCCATCAGGCCTCTAATTTGGGCTACACCTTC. Its protein product is CASSHQASNLGYTF.

The rearrangement links TRBV15 to TRBJ2-7; D is perhaps TRBD2 (6 bases). The CDR3 has 16 residues. V lost 6 bases and J lost 0, with 18 bases in between. Germline values: CDR1 LNHNV, CDR2 YYDKDF (reference sequence). Written as DNA, the CDR3 is TGTGCCACCAGGCAGAGTATAGGAGGGAGCTCCTACGAGCAGTACTTC. Translating gives CATRQSIGGSSYEQYF.

The chain links TRBV6-5 to TRBJ1-2; no reliable D call. Looked up from germline, CDR1 is MNHEY and CDR2 is SVGAGI. The V end lost 10 bases, the J end lost 5 bases, and 11 bases lay between the germline ends. The CDR3 is 11 amino acids. CDR3: CANEGGYGYTF. CDR3 nucleotide sequence: TGTGCCAACGAAGGCGGGTATGGCTACACCTTC.

The rearrangement uses TRBV6-1 and TRBJ1-2; D unresolved. The CDR3 is 14 amino acids. Germline values: CDR1 MNHNS, CDR2 SASEGT. V dropped 2 bases and J dropped 2 bases, with 9 bases sitting between them. CDR3 protein: CASSEISGNYGYTF. The CDR3 coding sequence is TGTGCCAGCAGTGAAATTAGCGGGAACTATGGCTACACCTTC.

The chain links TRBV13 to TRBJ1-1, with D unclear. Germline CDR1 and CDR2: PRHDT and FYEKMQ (reference sequence). Trimming took 4 bases from V and 6 from J, leaving 6 bases between them. The CDR3 totals 11 residues. The CDR3 bases are TGTGCCAGCAGCTCCGGGGCTGAAGCTTTCTTT. Amino acid sequence: CASSSGAEAFF.

This clone was seen a single time. J is TRBJ2-5 and V is TRBV5-1; 7 positions agree with TRBD2. The CDR3 loop spans 14 amino acids. J was trimmed by 5 bases and V by 4 bases; bases with no gene match: 8. Per the germline V gene, CDR1 is SGHRS and CDR2 is YFSETQ. The CDR3 sequence: CASSPRTSFETQYF. In nucleotides, the CDR3 is TGCGCCAGCAGCCCACGGACTAGTTTTGAGACCCAGTACTTC.

J is TRBJ2-7 and V is TRBV27, with 14 positions matching TRBD2. Germline V gene sequence: CDR1 MNHEY, CDR2 SMNVEV (reference sequence). The CDR3 is 15 residues long. After removal of 3 bases from V and 4 bases from J, the junction contained 2 bases not matched to a gene. The CDR3 is CASSLGTSGGYEQYF. CDR3 bases: TGTGCCAGCAGTTTGGGGACTAGCGGGGGTTACGAGCAGTACTTC.

The chain is built from TRBV12-3 or TRBV12-4 and TRBJ1-2; tentatively, D is TRBD1 (6 bases). CDR3 length: 13 amino acids. The V and J ends lost 4 bases and 5 bases respectively, with 11 bases between them. The CDR3 here is CASSSGTLYGYTF. Written as DNA, the CDR3 is TGTGCCAGCAGTTCCGGGACACTTTATGGCTACACCTTC.